The 14 T cell receptor beta chains below were found in one sample sequenced in a study of molecular identifiers for immune sequencing clone quantification. TCRdb re-called the PCR reads through MiXCR, storing one row per CDR3 protein. In the table there are a few hundred thousand distinct CDR3 sequences, about 22% of which are singletons. Sequenced material: naive CD8+ T cells from blood, with Jurkat cell RNA spiked in. Indicated subset: FACS-sorted CD8+CD4-CCR7+CD45RA+ naive T cells. These TCRs come from a human donor in good health. Some libraries in this study had Jurkat cell RNA spiked in.

This clonotype turned up a few times. The chain links TRBV20-1 to TRBJ2-4, with a weak D call TRBD2 (5 bases). Trimming stripped 3 bases from V and 9 bases from J, with 21 bases between. The CDR3 length is 15 residues. CDR1 is DFQATT and CDR2 is SNEGSKA in the germline V gene (reference sequence). The CDR3 loop reads CSASLAKLANTIQYF. CDR3 in DNA: TGCAGTGCTAGCCTAGCAAAGCTAGCCAATACCATTCAGTACTTC.

The DNA of the CDR3 is TGTGCCAGCAGCATCAGACAGATCCAAGAGACCCAGTACTTC. It codes for CASSIRQIQETQYF. The chain uses TRBV11-2 and TRBJ2-5; D might be TRBD1 (5 bases). Trimming cost V 5 bases and J 1 base, with 11 bases left between them. Germline V lookup: CDR1 SGHAT, CDR2 FQNNGV. The CDR3 has 14 residues.

Many counts were recorded for this clonotype. V usage is TRBV4-1 and J usage is TRBJ2-5; D not resolved. CDR1 MGHRA and CDR2 YSYEKL come from the germline V gene. The CDR3 has 16 amino acids. Trimming stripped 1 base from V and 3 bases from J, with 15 bases between. The DNA of the CDR3 is TGCGCCAGCAGCCAAGCATACGCGAGCGCGGAAGAGACCCAGTACTTC. Its protein product is CASSQAYASAEETQYF.

The gene calls are TRBV15 and TRBJ1-2; a possible D gene is TRBD1 (5 bases). The CDR3 contains 15 residues. V gave up 0 bases and J gave up 4 bases, with 12 bases separating them. Germline V gives CDR1 LNHNV, CDR2 YYDKDF (reference sequence). CDR3 nucleotides: TGTGCCACCAGCAGAGATTCGTACGGGGGCTATGGCTACACCTTC. Its translation: CATSRDSYGGYGYTF.

The chain employs TRBV30 and TRBJ2-3, with 10 nucleotides matching TRBD2. The CDR3 is made up of 15 amino acids. Germline loops: CDR1 GTSNPN, CDR2 SVGIG (reference sequence). V lost 5 bases to trimming and J lost 6 bases; unmatched junction nucleotides: 11. The CDR3 nucleotides read TGTGCCTGGGACGGGGGTAGCGGGGGGCCGGATACGCAGTATTTT. Its protein product is CAWDGGSGGPDTQYF.

The chain carries TRBV14 and TRBJ1-1; 8 bases map to TRBD1. V trimming: 4 bases; J trimming: 2 bases; junction bases outside the gene matches: 12. The CDR3 runs 17 residues. CDR1 and CDR2 from the germline V gene are SGHDN and FVKESK. DNA for the CDR3: TGTGCCAGCAGCCCGAGACAGGGGACAGGAGGAAACACTGAAGCTTTCTTT. Protein product: CASSPRQGTGGNTEAFF.

This clonotype was observed many times. The chain employs TRBV7-9 and TRBJ2-3; tentatively, D is TRBD1 (6 bases). Germline CDR1 and CDR2: SEHNR and FQNEAQ (reference sequence). V was shortened by 3 bases and J by 0 bases, with 13 bases between the two germline ends. The CDR3 covers 16 residues. The CDR3 sequence is CASSFYQGPSTDTQYF. CDR3 sequence (DNA): TGTGCCAGCAGCTTTTACCAGGGGCCAAGCACAGATACGCAGTATTTT.

Regarding this clonotype: A much larger clonotype is one base distant, so this may be a read error. The V and J genes are TRBV5-3 and TRBJ1-1; no clear D. TRBV5-3 is given ORF status, its function remaining uncertain. The CDR3 consists of 14 residues. The CDR3 coding sequence is TGTGCCAGCAGCTTCTCGCTAGGGAACACTGAAGCTTTCTTT. Encoded protein: CASSFSLGNTEAFF.

Ten or more counts support this clonotype. The V gene is TRBV7-6, the J gene TRBJ2-7; D uncertain. The V end was cut by 3 bases, the J end by 2 bases, with 8 bases between. CDR3 length: 13 amino acids. Germline V lookup: CDR1 SGHVS, CDR2 FNYEAQ. The CDR3 DNA is TGTGCCAGCAGCTTTGGCCCGACCTACGAGCAGTACTTC. Translating gives CASSFGPTYEQYF.

This clonotype was seen more than once but under ten times. One junction end disagrees with the germline gene, perhaps due to a read error. V gene TRBV6-5 combines with J gene TRBJ2-3; D call uncertain. This CDR3 is built from 13 residues. Germline V gene data show CDR1 as MNHEY and CDR2 as SVGAGI. CDR3 coding DNA: TGTGCCAGCAGTGGAATTAGCACAGATGCGCAGTATTTT. It encodes CASSGISTDAQYF.

This rearrangement joins TRBV11-2 to TRBJ2-1; D not certain. CDR1 SGHAT and CDR2 FQNNGV come from the germline V gene. Trimming shortened V by 1 base and J by 4 bases, and 14 bases separated the two germline ends. This CDR3 contains 16 residues. Here the CDR3 DNA reads TGTGCCAGCAGCTTAGGTAACAACGTTCTATACAATGAGCAGTTCTTC. Protein sequence: CASSLGNNVLYNEQFF.

This clonotype was counted many times. The gene calls are TRBV12-3 or TRBV12-4 and TRBJ2-3; 8 bases align to TRBD2. The ends lost 9 bases at V and 1 base at J; junction bases unmatched: 12. The CDR3 has 16 amino acids. The CDR3 spells CASSPGGGLGTDTQYF. The CDR3 DNA sequence: TGTGCCAGTTCCCCCGGGGGGGGGCTAGGCACAGATACGCAGTATTTT.

This clonotype was seen a handful of times. V usage is TRBV7-9 and J usage is TRBJ1-1, with unresolved D. Per germline, CDR1 SEHNR and CDR2 FQNEAQ (reference sequence). The CDR3 covers 15 residues. Trimming removed 4 bases from V and 3 bases from J, with 15 bases in between. The CDR3 DNA reads as TGTGCCAGCAGCTCCACCCCCAGGAGATACACTGAAGCTTTCTTT. Encoded protein: CASSSTPRRYTEAFF. Full variable domain (missing parts from reference TRBV7-9 and TRBJ1-1): DTGVSQNPRHKITKRGQNVTFRCDPISEHNRLYWYRQTLGQGPEFLTYFQNEAQLEKSRLLSDRFSAERPKGSFSTLEIQRTEQGDSAMYLCASSSTPRRYTEAFFGQGTRLTVV.

This clonotype was picked up many times. This chain connects TRBV7-9 to TRBJ2-7; D perhaps matches TRBD2 (6 bases). Germline V gene data show CDR1 as SEHNR and CDR2 as FQNEAQ (reference sequence). This CDR3 is built from 15 residues. V was shortened by 1 base and J by 5 bases, with 15 bases between the two germline ends. The CDR3 nucleotides read TGTGCCAGCAGCTTAGTCGGGGGAGCTGGGAACGAGCAGTACTTC. This codes for CASSLVGGAGNEQYF.